The rows below give T cell receptor beta chains drawn from one sample of a study of shared T cell receptors in the human thymus. TCRdb's copy holds only in-frame clones and misses some; the assay was immunoSEQ multiplex PCR. In the table there are 500,000 to 750,000 clones, approximately 88% of which are singletons. The same data also contributed to another study, on human thymus T cells.

Input material: thymocytes. The receptors stem from a boy less than two years old with a congenital heart defect. The conserved cysteine and the conserved F or W are not part of the CDR3 here. Size values are once, few and many counts, or a class for expanded clones, and some rows have none.

TRBJ2-3,once,TRBV11-3,ASSLGAASTDTQY
TRBJ2-3,.,TRBV30,AWSVLGPTRMADTQY
TRBJ2-3,.,TRBV5-6,ASSPRDSTDTQY
TRBJ2-7,.,TRBV28,ASSHSGLAGECSYEQY
TRBJ2-2,.,TRBV19,ASSSLTGGDTGELF
TRBJ2-6,.,TRBV16,ASSHMASGANVLT
TRBJ2-5,few,TRBV9,ASRRGTSGHQETQY
TRBJ2-3,once,TRBV6-1,ASMIGAGDTDTQY
TRBJ2-5,.,TRBV7-9,ASSSRTSGDIRETQY
TRBJ2-5,.,TRBV14,ASSPGLAGGPGQETQY
TRBJ1-3,.,TRBV9,ASSVTAGSRKGNTIY
TRBJ2-3,.,TRBV6-4,ASSDGGQGPTDTQY
TRBJ2-1,.,TRBV13,ASETSGGSSNEQF
TRBJ2-5,.,TRBV20-1,SASYEETQY
TRBJ2-7,.,TRBV10-3,AITPGIWYEQY
TRBJ1-5,.,TRBV28,ASREPLRGVSNQPQH
TRBJ2-1,.,TRBV7-2,ASSLGLGAGEQF
TRBJ2-7,.,TRBV10-3,AIRDRDEQY
TRBJ2-7,.,TRBV27,ASSQGDLPYEQY